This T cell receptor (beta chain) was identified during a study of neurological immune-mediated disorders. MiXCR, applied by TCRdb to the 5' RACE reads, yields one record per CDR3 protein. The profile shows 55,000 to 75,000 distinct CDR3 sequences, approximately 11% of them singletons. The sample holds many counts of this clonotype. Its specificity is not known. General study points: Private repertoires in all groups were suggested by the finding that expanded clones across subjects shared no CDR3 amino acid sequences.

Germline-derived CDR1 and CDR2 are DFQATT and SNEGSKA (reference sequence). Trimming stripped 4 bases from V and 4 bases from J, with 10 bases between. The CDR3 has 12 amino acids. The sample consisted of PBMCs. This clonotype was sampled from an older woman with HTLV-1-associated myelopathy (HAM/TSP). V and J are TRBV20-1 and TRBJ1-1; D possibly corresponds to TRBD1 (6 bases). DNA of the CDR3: TGCAGTGCTACACAGGGAGGCACTGAAGCTTTCTTT. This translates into CSATQGGTEAFF.